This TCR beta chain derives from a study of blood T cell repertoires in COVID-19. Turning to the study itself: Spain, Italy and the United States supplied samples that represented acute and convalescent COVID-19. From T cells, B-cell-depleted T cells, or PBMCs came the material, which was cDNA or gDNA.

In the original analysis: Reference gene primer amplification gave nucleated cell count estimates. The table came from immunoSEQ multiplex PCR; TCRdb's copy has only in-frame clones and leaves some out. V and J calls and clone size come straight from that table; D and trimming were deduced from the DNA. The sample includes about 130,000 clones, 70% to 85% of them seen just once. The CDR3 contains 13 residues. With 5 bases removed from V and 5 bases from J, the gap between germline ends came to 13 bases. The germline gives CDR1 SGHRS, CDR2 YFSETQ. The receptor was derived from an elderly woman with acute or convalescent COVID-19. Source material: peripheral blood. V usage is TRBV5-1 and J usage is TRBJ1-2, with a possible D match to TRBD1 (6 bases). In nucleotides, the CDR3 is TGCGCCAGCAGTACCGGACAGACTTATGGCTACACCTTC. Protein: CASSTGQTYGYTF.